A selection of T cell receptor beta chains follows, all from one sample in a study of regulatory T cells in long-lasting Graves disease. One entry per CDR3 protein results from TCRdb running MiXCR on the multiplex PCR reads. The repertoire holds fewer than 550,000 distinct CDR3 sequences, with roughly 21% as singletons. Specimen: peripheral blood mononuclear cells (PBMCs), collected when the disease was refractory, from a patient treated with antithyroid drugs. All receptors derive from a female donor with Graves disease. CDR3s include the opening cysteine and the closing phenylalanine or tryptophan. The order of the fields is V gene, J gene, D gene, clone size, CDR3 protein, CDR3 DNA. A D gene is named only where the DNA matches it firmly. Clone size appears in some rows only: once, few, many, or a class for an expanded clone.

TRBV28	TRBJ2-2	.	few	CASSFGQNANTGELFF	TGTGCCAGCAGTTTCGGCCAAAACGCGAACACCGGGGAGCTGTTTTTT
TRBV11-2	TRBJ1-6	.	few	CASSIHRAVSSPLHF	TGTGCCAGCAGCATTCACAGGGCGGTTAGTTCACCCCTCCACTTT
TRBV28	TRBJ1-5	.	many	CASSQERSQPQHF	TGTGCCAGCAGCCAGGAGCGAAGTCAGCCCCAGCATTTT
TRBV12-5	TRBJ2-2	.	few	CASGLGTGELFF	TGTGCTAGTGGTTTGGGAACCGGGGAGCTGTTTTTT
TRBV5-1	TRBJ1-1	.	many	CASAGGTEAFF	TGTGCCAGCGCCGGAGGCACTGAAGCTTTCTTT
TRBV5-1	TRBJ1-1	TRBD1	many	CASSLEGAGGAEAFF	TGCGCCAGCAGCTTGGAGGGGGCCGGGGGTGCTGAAGCTTTCTTT
TRBV7-2	TRBJ1-1	TRBD1	.	CASSSLTGGEFAFF	TGTGCCAGCAGCTCCCTCACAGGGGGCGAGTTCGCTTTCTTT
TRBV9	TRBJ2-2	TRBD2	few	CASSAPGLAPNTGELFF	TGTGCCAGCAGCGCTCCCGGACTAGCCCCGAACACCGGGGAGCTGTTTTTT
TRBV20-1	TRBJ2-2	TRBD2	.	CSATASGSSGGELFF	TGCAGTGCTACCGCTAGCGGGAGCTCGGGCGGGGAGCTGTTTTTT
TRBV28	TRBJ2-7	.	many	CASSSPRVNEQYF	TGTGCCAGCAGTTCCCCCAGGGTAAACGAGCAGTACTTC
TRBV10-3	TRBJ1-5	.	.	CAISVSLGPQHF	TGTGCCATCAGTGTCAGTCTAGGGCCCCAGCATTTT
TRBV11-2	TRBJ2-5	.	many	CASRTDQETQYF	TGTGCCAGCCGTACAGACCAAGAGACCCAGTACTTC
TRBV20-1	TRBJ2-7	.	few	CSARSLTDPYEQYF	TGCAGTGCTAGAAGTTTGACGGATCCCTACGAGCAGTACTTC
TRBV6-2/TRBV6-3	TRBJ2-2	.	.	CASSYGGPNTGELFF	TGTGCCAGCAGTTATGGGGGGCCGAACACCGGGGAGCTGTTTTTT
TRBV7-2	TRBJ2-7	.	.	CASSLSWTKVYF	TGTGCCAGCAGCTTATCATGGACTAAGGTGTACTTC
TRBV28	TRBJ1-2	TRBD1	many	CASGETGASVGYTF	TGTGCCAGCGGAGAAACAGGGGCTTCCGTTGGCTACACCTTC
TRBV12-5	TRBJ2-1	TRBD2	.	CASGSPPGTSGVPYNEQFF	TGTGCTAGTGGTTCGCCCCCGGGGACTAGCGGGGTTCCCTACAATGAGCAGTTCTTC
TRBV5-4	TRBJ2-7	TRBD2	.	CASSSGLAGENEQYF	TGTGCCAGCAGCTCGGGACTAGCGGGAGAAAACGAGCAGTACTTC